The entry below describes one T cell receptor (beta chain). This entry is derived from a study of blood T cell repertoires in COVID-19. Study in general: Italy, Spain and the United States were the sources of the convalescent and acute COVID-19 samples. PBMCs, B-cell-depleted T cells, or T cells provided the cDNA or gDNA that made up the material.

Source study methods: Amplification with reference gene primers provided the estimates of nucleated cell counts. The repertoire was sequenced with immunoSEQ multiplex PCR; TCRdb's copy has only in-frame clones and lacks some. Clonal size and the V and J genes are those of that table, whereas D and trimming came from the DNA. The sample includes more than 95,000 clones, about nine tenths of them seen just once. Trimming pared 2 bases from V and 4 bases from J, leaving 8 bases between. In germline, CDR1 is MNHEY, CDR2 SVGAGI. The CDR3 is made up of 13 amino acids. The sequencing input was peripheral blood. The rearrangement uses TRBV6-5 and TRBJ1-2; D perhaps matches TRBD1 (5 bases). The receptor was isolated from a human donor in a cohort sampled during active COVID-19. The CDR3: CASSYGGGYGYTF. As DNA, the CDR3 is TGTGCCAGCAGTTACGGGGGAGGCTATGGCTACACCTTC.